Listed here are 8 T cell receptor beta chains from one sample, sequenced in a study of T cells after posttransplantation cyclophosphamide. Sequenced by immunoSEQ multiplex PCR; TCRdb stores in-frame clones only, minus some. The sample consists of 23,000 or so clones, roughly nine tenths of them appearing once. A marrow graft followed busulfan-fludarabine conditioning, with cyclophosphamide on days +3 and +4. This material consisted of PBMCs, taken after allogeneic stem cell transplant with posttransplant cyclophosphamide. Source of these receptors: a female patient in her 30s who received an allogeneic stem cell transplant from an unrelated donor, was CMV-positive, and had no GVHD. Some T cells may be graft donor cells.

The chain joins TRBV7-9 to TRBJ2-4; the match to TRBD1 covers 10 bases. Germline CDR1 reads SEHNR; CDR2 reads FQNEAQ (reference sequence). J gave up 3 bases and V 3 bases, and 5 bases lay outside the gene matches. The CDR3 spans 16 residues. CDR3 residues: CASSLAGTGVKNIQYF. The CDR3 DNA is TGTGCCAGCAGCTTGGCCGGGACAGGGGTCAAAAACATTCAGTACTTC.

V usage is TRBV27 and J usage is TRBJ1-6, with a weak D call TRBD1 (6 bases). CDR1 and CDR2 from the germline V gene are MNHEY and SMNVEV (reference sequence). V shed 6 bases and J shed 10 bases, with 16 bases lying between them. This CDR3 comprises 14 residues. CDR3 loop: CASRPRQASSPLHF. CDR3 sequence (DNA): TGTGCCAGCAGGCCAAGACAGGCAAGCTCACCCCTCCACTTT.

The genes are TRBV19 and TRBJ1-2; D is undetermined. The CDR3 is 12 amino acids. V was cut by 2 bases and J by 6 bases, with 7 bases left in between. From germline, CDR1 is LNHDA and CDR2 SQIVND (reference sequence). CDR3 region: CASSIYGDGYTF. Written as DNA, the CDR3 is TGTGCCAGTAGTATATACGGAGATGGCTACACCTTC.

J is TRBJ2-3 and V is TRBV7-6, with D unclear. This CDR3 is 16 amino acids long. The germline gives CDR1 SGHVS, CDR2 FNYEAQ. Between the trimmed V and J ends, which lost 5 bases and 4 bases, there was a span of 19 bases. The CDR3 nucleotides are TGTGCCAGCAGCAAGATGGGTTCTTTGGGCGCAGATACGCAGTATTTT. This gives the protein CASSKMGSLGADTQYF. Variable domain in full (rest from reference TRBV7-6 and TRBJ2-3): GAGVSQSPRYKVTKRGQDVALRCDPISGHVSLYWYRQALGQGPEFLTYFNYEAQQDKSGLPNDRFSAERPEGSISTLTIQRTEQRDSAMYRCASSKMGSLGADTQYFGPGTRLTVL.

This chain uses TRBV5-1 with TRBJ2-7; D possibly corresponds to TRBD1 (5 bases). The CDR3 totals 14 residues. Trimming left V 2 bases short and J 3 bases short, with 12 bases between. CDR1 SGHRS and CDR2 YFSETQ come from the germline V gene. The CDR3 nucleotides read TGCGCCAGCAGCTTCGCTGGACAAGACTACGAGCAGTACTTC. Encoded protein: CASSFAGQDYEQYF. The variable domain in full, completed from reference TRBV5-1 and TRBJ2-7, reads KAGVTQTPRYLIKTRGQQVTLSCSPISGHRSVSWYQQTPGQGLQFLFEYFSETQRNKGNFPGRFSGRQFSNSRSEMNVSTLELGDSALYLCASSFAGQDYEQYFGPGTRLTVT.

This clone has only a few counts. The CDR3 sequence: CASSLAGASRNEQYF. The CDR3 DNA reads as TGTGCCAGCAGTTTAGCGGGCGCCTCTAGGAACGAGCAGTACTTC. The chain carries TRBV28 and TRBJ2-7, with D maybe TRBD2 (5 bases). CDR3 size: 15 residues. The germline V and J ends were trimmed by 2 bases and 5 bases, with 16 bases remaining between them. CDR1 MDHEN and CDR2 SYDVKM come from the germline V gene.

This sequence joins TRBV27 and TRBJ1-6, with 7 bases identical to TRBD1. The CDR3 totals 17 residues. Trimming removed 4 bases from V and 0 bases from J; junction bases left unmatched: 6. Germline assignment: CDR1 MNHEY and CDR2 SMNVEV (reference sequence). CDR3 in amino acids: CASSSWTGSSYNSPLHF. For the CDR3, the DNA is TGTGCCAGCAGTTCCTGGACAGGAAGCTCCTATAATTCACCCCTCCACTTT.

This clone came up a few times. The genes are TRBV13 and TRBJ2-1; weak D call: TRBD2 (5 bases). Trimming took off 5 bases at V and 3 bases at J, with 17 bases between the two ends. CDR1 and CDR2 from the germline V gene are PRHDT and FYEKMQ (reference sequence). CDR3 length: 16 residues. The CDR3 DNA is TGTGCCAGCAGCCTCCTAATGGGAGTATACTACAATGAGCAGTTCTTC. Amino acids: CASSLLMGVYYNEQFF. Complete variable domain (other parts from reference TRBV13 and TRBJ2-1): AAGVIQSPRHLIKEKRETATLKCYPIPRHDTVYWYQQGPGQDPQFLISFYEKMQSDKGSIPDRFSAQQFSDYHSELNMSSLELGDSALYFCASSLLMGVYYNEQFFGPGTRLTVL.